Only one count was recorded for the clone carrying this TCR beta chain. The data stem from a study of blood T cell repertoires in COVID-19. Study-wide context: Both acute and convalescent COVID-19 samples were obtained from the United States, Italy and Spain.

The CDR3 runs to 17 residues. Germline V gene lookup returns CDR1 PRHDT and CDR2 FYEKMQ (reference sequence). Trimming took 3 bases from V and 0 from J; bases not matched to a gene: 5. In the source study's methods: The assay estimated nucleated cells by amplifying reference gene primers. Libraries were prepared by immunoSEQ multiplex PCR; TCRdb keeps only in-frame clonotypes and omits some of them. The V and J calls and clone size were taken over from that table, and D and trimming were inferred from the DNA. The sample shows under 250,000 clones, about 80% of them seen only once. The sequenced sample consisted of peripheral blood. The receptor comes from a woman aged 40-49 years with active or convalescent COVID-19. The chain links TRBV13 to TRBJ2-6; 7 nucleotides match TRBD1. CDR3 in DNA: TGTGCCAGCAGCTTCGGACAGGCCGGCTCTGGGGCCAACGTCCTGACTTTC. This sequence encodes CASSFGQAGSGANVLTF.